This T cell receptor (beta chain) was found in a study of blood T cells in healthy people across ages. A second roughly 7 to 11 cycle PCR used barcoded and J-beta primers. Each CDR3 protein is one row after TCRdb ran MiXCR on the 5' RACE reads. The table has approximately 1.5 million distinct CDR3 sequences, about 45% seen once. A word on this clonotype: Its target is not known.

The CDR3 is 12 residues long. The germline gives CDR1 SGHTA, CDR2 FQGNSA. The V end lost 5 bases, the J end lost 9 bases, and 14 bases lay between the germline ends. Whole-study results and caveats: Long-lived and aged donors differed, with more naive CD4+ cells and higher diversity in the long-lived.

This TCR derives from a woman aged 18 to 35 in good health. The rearrangement uses TRBV7-2 and TRBJ2-7, with D perhaps being TRBD1 or TRBD2 (5 bases each). Sequencing input: blood. The CDR3 loop is CASSPLGPLQYF. The CDR3 region has the DNA TGTGCCAGCAGCCCCCTGGGACCGCTGCAGTACTTC. Using reference TRBV7-2 and TRBJ2-7 for the parts outside the CDR3, the full variable domain is GAGVSQSPSNKVTEKGKDVELRCDPISGHTALYWYRQSLGQGLEFLIYFQGNSAPDKSGLPSDRFSAERTGGSVSTLTIQRTQQEDSAVYLCASSPLGPLQYFGPGTRLTVT.